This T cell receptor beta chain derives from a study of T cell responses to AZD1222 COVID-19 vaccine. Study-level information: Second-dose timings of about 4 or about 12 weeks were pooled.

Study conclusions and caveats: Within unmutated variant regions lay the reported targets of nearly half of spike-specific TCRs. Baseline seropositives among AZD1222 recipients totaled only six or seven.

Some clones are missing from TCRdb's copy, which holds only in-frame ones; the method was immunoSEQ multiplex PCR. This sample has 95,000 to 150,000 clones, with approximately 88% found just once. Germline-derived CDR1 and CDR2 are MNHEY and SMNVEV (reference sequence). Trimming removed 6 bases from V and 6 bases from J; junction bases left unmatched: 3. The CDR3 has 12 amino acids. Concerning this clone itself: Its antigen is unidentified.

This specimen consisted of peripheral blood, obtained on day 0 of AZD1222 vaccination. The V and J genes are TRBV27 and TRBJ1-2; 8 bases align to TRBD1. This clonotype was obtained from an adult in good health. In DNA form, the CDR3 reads TGTGCCAGCAGCCGGACAGGGCATGGCTACACCTTC. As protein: CASSRTGHGYTF.